This T cell receptor (beta chain) was recorded in a study of control samples from healthy donors and cancer patients. Per germline, CDR1 MNHNY and CDR2 SVGAGI (reference sequence). V gave up 4 bases and J gave up 0 bases, with 10 bases separating them. The CDR3 is 14 amino acids. Clones were sequenced by immunoSEQ multiplex PCR, and TCRdb holds only the in-frame ones, with some missing. The repertoire holds tens of thousands of clones, with 85% to 90% as singletons. The chain is built from TRBV6-6 and TRBJ2-7, with a weak D call TRBD2 (5 bases). Sequencing input: PBMCs. This receptor was obtained from a man over 45 with head and neck cancer. CDR3 nucleotide sequence: TGTGCCAGCAGTTCCCCGCGGGTCTCCTACGAGCAGTACTTC. This gives the protein CASSSPRVSYEQYF.